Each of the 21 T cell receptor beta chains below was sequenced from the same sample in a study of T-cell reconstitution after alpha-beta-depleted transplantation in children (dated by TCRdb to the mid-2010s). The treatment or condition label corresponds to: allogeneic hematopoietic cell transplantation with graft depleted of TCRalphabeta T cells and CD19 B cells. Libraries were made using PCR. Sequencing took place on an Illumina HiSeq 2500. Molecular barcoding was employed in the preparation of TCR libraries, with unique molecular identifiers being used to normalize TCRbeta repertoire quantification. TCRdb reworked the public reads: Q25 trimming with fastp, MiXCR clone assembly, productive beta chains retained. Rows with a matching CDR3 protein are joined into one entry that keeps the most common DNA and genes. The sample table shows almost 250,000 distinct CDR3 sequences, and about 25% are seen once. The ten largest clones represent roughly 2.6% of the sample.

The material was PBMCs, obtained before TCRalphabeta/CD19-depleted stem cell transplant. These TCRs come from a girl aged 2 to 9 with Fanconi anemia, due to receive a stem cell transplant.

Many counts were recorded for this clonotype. CDR3 amino acids: CASSPGLPNTEAFF. In nucleotides, the CDR3 is TGTGCCAGCAGCCCTGGATTACCGAACACTGAAGCTTTCTTT. The chain couples TRBV7-3 to TRBJ1-1; D is unclear. Germline V CDR1 and CDR2: SGHTA, FQGTGA. This CDR3 comprises 14 residues. Trimming took off 5 bases at V and 1 base at J, with 11 bases between the two ends.

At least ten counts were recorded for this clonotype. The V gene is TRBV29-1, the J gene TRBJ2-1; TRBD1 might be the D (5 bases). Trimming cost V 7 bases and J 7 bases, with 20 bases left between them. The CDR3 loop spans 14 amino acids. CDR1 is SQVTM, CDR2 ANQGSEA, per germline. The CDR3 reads CSAMKGWGVNEQFF. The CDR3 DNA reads TGCAGCGCCATGAAGGGCTGGGGCGTTAATGAGCAGTTCTTC.

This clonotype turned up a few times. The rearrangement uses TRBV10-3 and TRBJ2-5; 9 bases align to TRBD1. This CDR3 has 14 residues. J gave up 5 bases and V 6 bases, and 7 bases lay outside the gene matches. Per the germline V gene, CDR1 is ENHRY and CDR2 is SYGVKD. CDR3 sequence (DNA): TGTGCCATCAGGGGGACAGGGCTTAGGGAGACCCAGTACTTC. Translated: CAIRGTGLRETQYF.

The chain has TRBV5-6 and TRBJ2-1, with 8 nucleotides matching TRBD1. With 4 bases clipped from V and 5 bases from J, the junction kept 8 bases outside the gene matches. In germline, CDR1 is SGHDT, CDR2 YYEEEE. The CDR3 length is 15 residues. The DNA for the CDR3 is TGTGCCAGCAGCACCGGACAGGGTCGACACAATGAGCAGTTCTTC. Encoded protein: CASSTGQGRHNEQFF.

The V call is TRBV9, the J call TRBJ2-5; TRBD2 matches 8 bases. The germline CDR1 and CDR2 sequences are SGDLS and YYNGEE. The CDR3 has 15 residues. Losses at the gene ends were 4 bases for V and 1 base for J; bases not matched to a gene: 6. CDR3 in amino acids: CASSITGTSQETQYF. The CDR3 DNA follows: TGTGCCAGCAGCATAACCGGGACTAGCCAAGAGACCCAGTACTTC.

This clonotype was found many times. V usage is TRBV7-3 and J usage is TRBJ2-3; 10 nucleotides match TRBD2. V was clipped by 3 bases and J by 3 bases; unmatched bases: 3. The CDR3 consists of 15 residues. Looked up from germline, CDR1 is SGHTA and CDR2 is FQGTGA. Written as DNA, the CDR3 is TGTGCCAGCAGCTTCGCTAGCGGGAGTACAGATACGCAGTATTTT. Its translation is CASSFASGSTDTQYF.

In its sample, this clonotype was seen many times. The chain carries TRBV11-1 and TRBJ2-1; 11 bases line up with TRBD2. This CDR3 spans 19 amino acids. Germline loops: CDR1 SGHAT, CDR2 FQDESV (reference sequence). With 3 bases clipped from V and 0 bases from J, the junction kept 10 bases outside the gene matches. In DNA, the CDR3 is TGTGCCAGCAGCTTGGGTAGCGGGGGGGATGGGAGCTCCTACAATGAGCAGTTCTTC. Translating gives CASSLGSGGDGSSYNEQFF.

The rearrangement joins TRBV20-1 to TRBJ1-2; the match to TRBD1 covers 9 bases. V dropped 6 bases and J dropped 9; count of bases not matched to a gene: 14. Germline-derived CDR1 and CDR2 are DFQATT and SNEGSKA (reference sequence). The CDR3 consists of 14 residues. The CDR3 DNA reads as TGCAGTGCGAATGCTCGGACAGGGGACGGGCGCTACACCTTC. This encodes CSANARTGDGRYTF.

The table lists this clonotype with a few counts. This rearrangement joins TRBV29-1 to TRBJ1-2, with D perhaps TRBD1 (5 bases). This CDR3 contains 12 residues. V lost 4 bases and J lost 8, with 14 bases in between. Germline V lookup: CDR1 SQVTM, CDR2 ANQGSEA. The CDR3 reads CSVGGGLRGYTF. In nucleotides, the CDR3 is TGCAGCGTTGGGGGGGGTCTTCGAGGCTACACCTTC.

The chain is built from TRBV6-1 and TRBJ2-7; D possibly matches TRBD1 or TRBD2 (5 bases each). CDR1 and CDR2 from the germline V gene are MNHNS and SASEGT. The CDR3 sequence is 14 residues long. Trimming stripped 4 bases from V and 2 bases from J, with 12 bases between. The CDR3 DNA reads TGTGCCAGCAGTGTGCAGGGAGTTACCTACGAGCAGTACTTC. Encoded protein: CASSVQGVTYEQYF.

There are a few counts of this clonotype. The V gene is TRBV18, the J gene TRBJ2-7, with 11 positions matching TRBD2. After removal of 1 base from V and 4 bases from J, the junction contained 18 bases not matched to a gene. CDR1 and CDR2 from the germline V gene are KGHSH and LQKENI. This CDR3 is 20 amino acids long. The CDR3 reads CASSPRVGATLAGVSYEQYF. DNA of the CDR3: TGTGCCAGCTCACCACGAGTAGGGGCGACACTAGCGGGAGTTTCGTACGAGCAGTACTTC.

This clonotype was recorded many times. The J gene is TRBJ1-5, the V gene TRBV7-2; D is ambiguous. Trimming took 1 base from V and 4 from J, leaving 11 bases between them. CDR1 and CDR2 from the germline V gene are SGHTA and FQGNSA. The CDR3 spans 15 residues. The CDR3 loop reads CASSLGGWPNQPQHF. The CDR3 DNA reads TGTGCCAGCAGCTTAGGGGGTTGGCCAAATCAGCCCCAGCATTTT.

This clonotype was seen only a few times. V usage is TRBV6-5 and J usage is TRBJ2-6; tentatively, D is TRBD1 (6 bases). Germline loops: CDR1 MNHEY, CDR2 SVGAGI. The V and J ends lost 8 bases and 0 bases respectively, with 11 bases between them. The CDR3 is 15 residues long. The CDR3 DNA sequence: TGTGCCAGCGTTGGACAGAGCTCTGGGGCCAACGTCCTGACTTTC. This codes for CASVGQSSGANVLTF.

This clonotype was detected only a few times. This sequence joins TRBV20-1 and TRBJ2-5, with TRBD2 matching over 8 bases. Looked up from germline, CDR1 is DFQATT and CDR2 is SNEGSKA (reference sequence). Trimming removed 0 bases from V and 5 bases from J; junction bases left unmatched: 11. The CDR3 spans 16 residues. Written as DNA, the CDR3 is TGCAGTGCTAGAGATGCCCGGGAGGGCCCGTGGGAGACCCAGTACTTC. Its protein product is CSARDAREGPWETQYF.

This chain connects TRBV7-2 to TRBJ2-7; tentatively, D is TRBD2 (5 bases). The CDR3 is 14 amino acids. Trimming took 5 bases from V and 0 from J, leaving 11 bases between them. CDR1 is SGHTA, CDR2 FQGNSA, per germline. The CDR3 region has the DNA TGTGCCAGCAGCGCCTTGGGGAGCTCCTACGAGCAGTACTTC. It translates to CASSALGSSYEQYF.

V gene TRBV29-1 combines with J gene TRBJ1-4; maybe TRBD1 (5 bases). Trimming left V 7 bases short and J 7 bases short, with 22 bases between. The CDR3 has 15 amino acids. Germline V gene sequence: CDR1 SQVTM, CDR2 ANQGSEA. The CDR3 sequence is CSALRRDDLSEKLFF. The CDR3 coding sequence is TGCAGCGCCCTCCGCCGGGACGACCTATCTGAAAAACTGTTTTTT.

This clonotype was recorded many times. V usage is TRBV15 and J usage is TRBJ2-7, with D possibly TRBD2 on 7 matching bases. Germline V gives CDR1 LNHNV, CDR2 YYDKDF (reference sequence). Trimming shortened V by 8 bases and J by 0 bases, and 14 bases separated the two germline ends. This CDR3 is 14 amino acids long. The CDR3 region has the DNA TGTGCCACCTCGACGGGGGGCGACTCCTACGAGCAGTACTTC. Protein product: CATSTGGDSYEQYF.

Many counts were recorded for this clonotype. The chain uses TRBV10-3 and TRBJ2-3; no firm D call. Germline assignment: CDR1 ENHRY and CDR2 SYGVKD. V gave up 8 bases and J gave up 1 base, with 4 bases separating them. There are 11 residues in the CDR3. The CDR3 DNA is TGTGCCATCGGCGGCACAGATACGCAGTATTTT. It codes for CAIGGTDTQYF.

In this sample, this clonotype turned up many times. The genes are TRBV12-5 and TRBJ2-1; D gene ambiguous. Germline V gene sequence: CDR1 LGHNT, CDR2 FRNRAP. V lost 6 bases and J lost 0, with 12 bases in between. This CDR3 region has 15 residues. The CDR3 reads CASGMGSLSYNEQFF. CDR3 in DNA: TGTGCTAGTGGGATGGGGTCCCTCTCCTACAATGAGCAGTTCTTC.

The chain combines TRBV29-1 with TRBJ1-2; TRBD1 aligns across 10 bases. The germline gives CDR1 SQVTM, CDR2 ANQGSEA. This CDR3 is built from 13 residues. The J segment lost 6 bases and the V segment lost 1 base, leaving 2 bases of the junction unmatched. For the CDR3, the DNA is TGCAGCGTTGAAGCCGGGACAGGGGATGGCTACACCTTC. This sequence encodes CSVEAGTGDGYTF.

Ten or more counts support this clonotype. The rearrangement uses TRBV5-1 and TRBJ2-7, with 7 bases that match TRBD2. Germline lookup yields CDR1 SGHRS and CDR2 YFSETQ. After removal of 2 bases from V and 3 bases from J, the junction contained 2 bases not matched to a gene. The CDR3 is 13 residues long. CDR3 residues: CASSFGLGYEQYF. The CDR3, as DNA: TGCGCCAGCAGCTTCGGACTAGGCTACGAGCAGTACTTC.